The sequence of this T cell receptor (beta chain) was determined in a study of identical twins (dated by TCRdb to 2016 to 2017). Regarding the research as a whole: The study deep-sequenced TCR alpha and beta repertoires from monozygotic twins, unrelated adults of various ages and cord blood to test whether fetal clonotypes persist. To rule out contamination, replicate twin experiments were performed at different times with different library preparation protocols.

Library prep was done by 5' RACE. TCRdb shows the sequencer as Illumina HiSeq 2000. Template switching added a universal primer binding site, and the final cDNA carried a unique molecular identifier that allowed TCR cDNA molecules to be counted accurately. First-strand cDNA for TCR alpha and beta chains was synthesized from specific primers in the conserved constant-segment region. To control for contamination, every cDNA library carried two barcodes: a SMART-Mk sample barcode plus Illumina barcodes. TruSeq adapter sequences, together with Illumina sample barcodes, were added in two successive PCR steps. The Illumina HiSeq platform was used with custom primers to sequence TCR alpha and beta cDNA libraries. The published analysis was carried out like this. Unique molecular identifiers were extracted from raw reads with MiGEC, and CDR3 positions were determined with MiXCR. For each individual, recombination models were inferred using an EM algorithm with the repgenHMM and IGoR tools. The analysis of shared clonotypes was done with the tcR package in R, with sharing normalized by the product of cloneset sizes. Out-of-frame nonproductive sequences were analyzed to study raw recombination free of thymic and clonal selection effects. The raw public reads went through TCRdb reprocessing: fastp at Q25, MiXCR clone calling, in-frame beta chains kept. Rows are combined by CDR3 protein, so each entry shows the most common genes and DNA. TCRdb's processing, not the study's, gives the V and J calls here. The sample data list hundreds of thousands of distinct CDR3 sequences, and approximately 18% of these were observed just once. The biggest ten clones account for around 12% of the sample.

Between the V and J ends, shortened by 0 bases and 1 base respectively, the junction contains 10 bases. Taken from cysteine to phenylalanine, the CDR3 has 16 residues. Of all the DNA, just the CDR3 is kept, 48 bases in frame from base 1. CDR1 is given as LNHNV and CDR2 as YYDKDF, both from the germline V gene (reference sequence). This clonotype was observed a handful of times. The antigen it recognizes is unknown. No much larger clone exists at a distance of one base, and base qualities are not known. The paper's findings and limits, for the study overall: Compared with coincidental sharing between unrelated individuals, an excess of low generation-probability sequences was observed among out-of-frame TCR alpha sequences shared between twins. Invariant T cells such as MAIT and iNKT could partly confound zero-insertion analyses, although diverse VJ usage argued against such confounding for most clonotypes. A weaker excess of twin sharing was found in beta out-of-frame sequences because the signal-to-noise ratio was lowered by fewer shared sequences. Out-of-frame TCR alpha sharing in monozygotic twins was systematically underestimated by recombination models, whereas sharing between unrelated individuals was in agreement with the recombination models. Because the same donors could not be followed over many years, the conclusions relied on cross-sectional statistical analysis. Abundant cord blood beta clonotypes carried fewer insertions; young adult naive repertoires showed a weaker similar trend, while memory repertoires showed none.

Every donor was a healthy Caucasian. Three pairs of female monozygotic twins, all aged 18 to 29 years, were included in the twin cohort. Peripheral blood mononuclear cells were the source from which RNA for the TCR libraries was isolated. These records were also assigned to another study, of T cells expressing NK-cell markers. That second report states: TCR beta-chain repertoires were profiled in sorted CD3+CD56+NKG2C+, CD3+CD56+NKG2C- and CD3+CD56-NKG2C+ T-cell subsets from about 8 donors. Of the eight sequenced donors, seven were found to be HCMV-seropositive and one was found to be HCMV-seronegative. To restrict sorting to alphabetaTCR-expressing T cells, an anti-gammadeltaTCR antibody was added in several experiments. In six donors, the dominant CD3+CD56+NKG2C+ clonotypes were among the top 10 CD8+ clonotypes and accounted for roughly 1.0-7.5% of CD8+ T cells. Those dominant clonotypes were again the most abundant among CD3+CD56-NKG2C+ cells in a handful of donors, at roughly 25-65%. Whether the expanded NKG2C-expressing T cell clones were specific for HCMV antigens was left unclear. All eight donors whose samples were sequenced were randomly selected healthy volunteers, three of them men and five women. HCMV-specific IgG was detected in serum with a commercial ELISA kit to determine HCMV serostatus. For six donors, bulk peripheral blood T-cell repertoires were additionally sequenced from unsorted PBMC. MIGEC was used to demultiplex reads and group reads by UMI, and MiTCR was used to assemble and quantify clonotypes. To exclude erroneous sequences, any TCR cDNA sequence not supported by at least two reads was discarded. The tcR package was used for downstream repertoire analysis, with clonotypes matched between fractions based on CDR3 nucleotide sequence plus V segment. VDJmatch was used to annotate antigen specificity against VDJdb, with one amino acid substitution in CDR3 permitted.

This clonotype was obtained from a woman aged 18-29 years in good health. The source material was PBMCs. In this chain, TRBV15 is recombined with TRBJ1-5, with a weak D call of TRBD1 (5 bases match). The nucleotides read TGTGCCACCAGCAGAGATCGGGGGTCCAGCAATCAGCCCCAGCATTTT. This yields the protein CATSRDRGSSNQPQHF.